This T cell receptor (beta chain) appears in the sequencing data of a study of T-cell memory formation after mild COVID-19. Turning to the study itself: Largely, TCR clusters stayed within a single donor.

Trimming cost V 5 bases and J 1 base, with 4 bases left between them. This CDR3 contains 12 residues. CDR1 is KGHDR, CDR2 SFDVKD, per germline. Regarding the study as a whole: Most CD4+ clones that shrank were in CM and EM, while CD8+ ones turned up in EMRA. There was a balanced CD4/CD8 profile in clones contracting day 15 to 85, and later expanders leaned CD4+.

This clonotype was seen a handful of times. What it binds is unknown. The authors produced TCR alpha and TCR beta cDNA libraries with sample barcodes and UMIs by 5'RACE using constant-segment primers. In TCRdb, the 5' RACE reads were re-called with MiXCR into one record per CDR3 protein. The repertoire holds around 150,000 distinct CDR3 sequences, with approximately 10% as singletons. The source of this sequence is a man aged 18 to 30 who had mild COVID-19 (a few samples of this study predate the infection). Cell type and time point are not known. The chain couples TRBV24-1 to TRBJ1-2; no reliable D call. The sequencing input was PBMCs or a T cell subset sorted from them (not recorded which). In nucleotides, the CDR3 is TGTGCCACCAGTGGGGATAACTATGGCTACACCTTC. The encoded protein is CATSGDNYGYTF.